This entry concerns a single T cell receptor (beta chain). The data stem from a study of CD8 T cells in Susac syndrome. Peripheral blood CD8+ and CD4+ T cells were profiled by TCR beta sequencing. Multiple sclerosis controls were treatment-naive patients with stable or active relapsing-remitting disease. TEMRA cells were FACS-enriched, while CD8+ and CD4+ T cells were negatively isolated. Germline V CDR1 and CDR2: SQVTM, ANQGSEA. V dropped 1 base and J dropped 7; count of bases not matched to a gene: 10. This CDR3 spans 14 amino acids. An input of roughly 0.5 to 1 ug of RNA was subjected to reverse transcription using random hexamers. TCR beta CDR3 was amplified by immunoSEQ covering 54 Vbeta and 13 Jbeta. TCRdb redid the calling of the immunoSEQ multiplex PCR reads with MiXCR, one entry per CDR3 protein. This table holds roughly 200,000 distinct CDR3 sequences, roughly 95% found once.

V gene TRBV29-1 combines with J gene TRBJ2-7, with 7 bases lining up with TRBD2. The receptor was derived from a human donor with multiple sclerosis. The sample comprised CD8+ T cells from PBMCs. The CDR3 DNA follows: TGCAGCGTTGAAGGGGCCGGGTCCGGGAGGGAGCAGTACTTC. Translating gives CSVEGAGSGREQYF.